This T cell receptor beta chain was recovered during a study of blood T cell repertoires in COVID-19. Study in general: The United States, Italy and Spain provided the acute and convalescent COVID-19 samples.

In the original processing: Amplified reference gene primers provided the basis for estimating nucleated cell counts. Method: immunoSEQ multiplex PCR; TCRdb's copy keeps in-frame clones and lacks some. That table furnishes V, J and clone size, whereas the DNA furnished D and trimming. This sample carries 170,000 or so clones, 85% to 90% of them seen once, and the ten largest clones take 0.7% to 0.9%. The CDR3 is made up of 17 amino acids. The junction had 11 bases not matched to a gene; V was cut back by 5 bases and J by 3 bases. The V gene's germline CDR1 is SGHTA and CDR2 FQGNSA. J is TRBJ1-2 and V is TRBV7-2; TRBD1 matches 11 bases. Sequences were obtained from peripheral blood. This TCR came from a woman aged 18-29 years who had recovered from COVID-19. The CDR3 DNA follows: TGTGCCAGCAGCGGCCGTCCCCGGACAGGGGGCGACTATGGCTACACCTTC. It specifies CASSGRPRTGGDYGYTF.